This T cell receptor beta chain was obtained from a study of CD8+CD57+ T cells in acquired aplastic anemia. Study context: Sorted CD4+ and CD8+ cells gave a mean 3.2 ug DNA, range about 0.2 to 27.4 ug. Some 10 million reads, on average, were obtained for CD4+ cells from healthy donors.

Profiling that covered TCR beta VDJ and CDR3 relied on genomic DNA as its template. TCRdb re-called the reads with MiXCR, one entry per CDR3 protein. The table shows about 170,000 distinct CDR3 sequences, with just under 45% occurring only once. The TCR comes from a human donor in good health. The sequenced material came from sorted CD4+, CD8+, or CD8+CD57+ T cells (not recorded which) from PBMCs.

The CDR3 DNA reads as TGCGCCAGCAGCGTGACAGTTGACTATGGCTACACCTTC. This codes for CASSVTVDYGYTF. The V and J genes are TRBV5-1 and TRBJ1-2, with TRBD1 as a possible D gene (5 bases). Trimming pared 4 bases from V and 3 bases from J, leaving 10 bases between. Germline lookup yields CDR1 SGHRS and CDR2 YFSETQ. The CDR3 loop spans 13 amino acids.